The source of this T cell receptor (beta chain) is a study of blood T cell repertoires in COVID-19. Study processing details: The assay estimated nucleated cells by amplifying reference gene primers. The assay was immunoSEQ multiplex PCR, and TCRdb's table has in-frame clones only and misses some. Clone size and V and J calls were adopted from that table, with D and trimming inferred from the DNA. The repertoire includes over 250,000 clones, approximately 91% of them detected once, and around 2.5% sits in the top ten. While infection was still active, Seattle patients were enrolled and then followed longitudinally. CDR3 length: 15 residues. Per the germline V gene, CDR1 is LNHDA and CDR2 is SQIVND (reference sequence). Trimming cost V 4 bases and J 2 bases; bases outside gene matches: 6.

V is TRBV19 and J is TRBJ2-5; TRBD2 aligns across 8 bases. The specimen was peripheral blood. This sequence originates from a person aged 18 to 29 with COVID-19, enrolled during active disease. The CDR3 DNA reads as TGTGCCAGTAGTACCTCGGGAGGGCGGCAAGAGACCCAGTACTTC. As protein: CASSTSGGRQETQYF.